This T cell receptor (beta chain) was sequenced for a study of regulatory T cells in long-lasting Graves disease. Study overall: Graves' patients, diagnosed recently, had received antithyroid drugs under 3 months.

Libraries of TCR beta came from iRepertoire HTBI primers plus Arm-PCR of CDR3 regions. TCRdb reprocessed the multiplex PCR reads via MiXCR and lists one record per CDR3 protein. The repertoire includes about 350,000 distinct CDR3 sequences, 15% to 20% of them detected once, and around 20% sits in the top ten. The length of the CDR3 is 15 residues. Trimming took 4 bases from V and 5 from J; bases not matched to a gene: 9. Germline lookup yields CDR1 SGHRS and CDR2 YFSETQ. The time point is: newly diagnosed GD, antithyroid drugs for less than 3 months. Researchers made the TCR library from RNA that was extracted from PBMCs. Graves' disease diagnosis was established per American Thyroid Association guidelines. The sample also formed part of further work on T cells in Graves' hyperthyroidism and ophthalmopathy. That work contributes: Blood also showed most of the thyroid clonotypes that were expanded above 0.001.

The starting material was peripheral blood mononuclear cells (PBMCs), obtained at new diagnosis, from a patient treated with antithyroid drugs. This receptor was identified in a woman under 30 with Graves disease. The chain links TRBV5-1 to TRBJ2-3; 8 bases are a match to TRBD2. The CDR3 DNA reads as TGCGCCAGCAGCACCCCCGGGGGGGATGGAGATACGCAGTATTTT. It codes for CASSTPGGDGDTQYF. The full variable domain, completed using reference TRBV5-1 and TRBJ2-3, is KAGVTQTPRYLIKTRGQQVTLSCSPISGHRSVSWYQQTPGQGLQFLFEYFSETQRNKGNFPGRFSGRQFSNSRSEMNVSTLELGDSALYLCASSTPGGDGDTQYFGPGTRLTVL.